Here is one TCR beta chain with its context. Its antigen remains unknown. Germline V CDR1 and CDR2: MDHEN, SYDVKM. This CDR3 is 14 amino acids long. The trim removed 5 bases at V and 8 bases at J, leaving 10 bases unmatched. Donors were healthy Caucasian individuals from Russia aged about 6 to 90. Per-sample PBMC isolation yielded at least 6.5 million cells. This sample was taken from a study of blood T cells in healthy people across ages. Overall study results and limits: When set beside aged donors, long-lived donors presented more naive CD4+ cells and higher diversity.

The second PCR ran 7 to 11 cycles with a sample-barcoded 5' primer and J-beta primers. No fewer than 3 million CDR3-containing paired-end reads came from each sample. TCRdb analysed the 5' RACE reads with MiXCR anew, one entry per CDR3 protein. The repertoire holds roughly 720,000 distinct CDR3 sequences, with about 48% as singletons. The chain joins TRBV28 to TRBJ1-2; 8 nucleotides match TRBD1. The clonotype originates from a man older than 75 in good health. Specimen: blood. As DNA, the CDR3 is TGTGCCAGCAGTCCGGACAGGGTAGTATCGGGCTACACCTTC. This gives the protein CASSPDRVVSGYTF.